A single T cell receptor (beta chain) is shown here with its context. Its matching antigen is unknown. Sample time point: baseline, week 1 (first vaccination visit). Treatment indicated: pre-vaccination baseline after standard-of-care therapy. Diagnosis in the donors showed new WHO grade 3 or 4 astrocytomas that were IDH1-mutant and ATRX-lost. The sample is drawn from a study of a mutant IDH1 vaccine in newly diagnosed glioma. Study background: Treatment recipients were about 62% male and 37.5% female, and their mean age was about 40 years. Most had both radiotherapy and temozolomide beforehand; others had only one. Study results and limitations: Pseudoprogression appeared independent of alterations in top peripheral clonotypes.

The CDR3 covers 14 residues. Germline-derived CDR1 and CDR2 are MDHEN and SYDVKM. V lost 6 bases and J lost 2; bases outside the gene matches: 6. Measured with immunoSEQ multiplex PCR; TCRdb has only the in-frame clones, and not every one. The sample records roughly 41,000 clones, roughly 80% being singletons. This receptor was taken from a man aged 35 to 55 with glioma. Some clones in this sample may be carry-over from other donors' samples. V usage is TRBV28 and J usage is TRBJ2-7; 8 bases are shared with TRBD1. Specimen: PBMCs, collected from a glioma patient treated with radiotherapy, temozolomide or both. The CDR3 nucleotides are TGTGCCAGCAGGAAACCGGGACAGGCCTACGAGCAGTACTTC. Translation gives CASRKPGQAYEQYF.